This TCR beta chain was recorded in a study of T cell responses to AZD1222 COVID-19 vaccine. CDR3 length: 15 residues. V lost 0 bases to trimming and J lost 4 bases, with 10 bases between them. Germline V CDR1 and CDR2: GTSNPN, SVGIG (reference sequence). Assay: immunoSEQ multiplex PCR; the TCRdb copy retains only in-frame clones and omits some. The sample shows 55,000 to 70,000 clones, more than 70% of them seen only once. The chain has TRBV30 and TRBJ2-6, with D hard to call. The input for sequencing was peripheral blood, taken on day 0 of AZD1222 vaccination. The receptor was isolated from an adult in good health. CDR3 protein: CAWSVWGSGANVLTF. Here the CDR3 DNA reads TGTGCCTGGAGTGTGTGGGGTTCCGGGGCCAACGTCCTGACTTTC.